The sequence of this T cell receptor (beta chain) was determined in a study of T cell clonality in common variable immunodeficiency. Overall study results and limits: Common variable immunodeficiency TCR beta sequences reportedly had fewer deletions and N-nucleotide insertions. Authors noted CVID clonality's cause needs subpopulation repertoire sequencing.

The repertoire was sequenced with immunoSEQ multiplex PCR; TCRdb's copy has only in-frame clones and lacks some. The sample shows fewer than 12,000 clones, no singletons; the ten largest hold around 5.8%. For this clone: Antigen: not known. Read sequence stops 3 residues before the CDR3 end, and the germline J gene provides the missing end.

This CDR3 region has 15 residues. The V gene lost 3 bases and the J gene lost 5 bases, with 17 bases spanning the gap. Looked up from germline, CDR1 is DFQATT and CDR2 is SNEGSKA (reference sequence). Caucasian heritage predominated among both patients and controls. The chain recombines TRBV20-1 with TRBJ2-1, with D tentatively TRBD2 (6 bases). The origin of this receptor is a human donor with common variable immunodeficiency. What was sequenced was peripheral blood mononuclear cells. The CDR3 DNA, read in part, is TGCAGTGCTAGGAGAGTATACACGGGGGACAATGAG. This translates into CSARRVYTGDNE. The full CDR3 protein reads CSARRVYTGDNEQFF.